The rows below give T cell receptor beta chains drawn from one sample of a study of blood T cell repertoires in COVID-19. Profiled with immunoSEQ multiplex PCR; TCRdb holds only in-frame clones, not every one. This table has about 120,000 clones, approximately 83% appearing once. The sample comprised peripheral blood. The receptors were gathered from a woman in her seventies with acute or convalescent COVID-19. Each CDR3 is given with its conserved first and last residue. A D gene is named only where the DNA matches it firmly. Only part of the rows carry a size: once, few, many, or a class if the clone is expanded.

j_gene	v_gene	d_gene	abundance	CDR3nt	CDR3aa
TRBJ1-2	TRBV7-2	TRBD1	NA	TGTGCCAGCAGCGACACCGGGACAGGAACTTCTGGCTACACCTTC	CASSDTGTGTSGYTF
TRBJ1-6	TRBV30	NA	NA	TGTGCTGCTGAGAGAGGGAATAGGTCACCCCTCCACTTT	CAAERGNRSPLHF
TRBJ2-3	TRBV2	NA	once	TGTGCCAGCAACAGGGCCGGCACAGATACGCAGTATTTT	CASNRAGTDTQYF
TRBJ2-5	TRBV3-1/TRBV3-2	TRBD1	NA	TGTGCCAGCAGCCAAGATCCTAGGTGGGGACAGGGCGGGGAGACCCAGTACTTC	CASSQDPRWGQGGETQYF
TRBJ2-1	TRBV27	NA	few	TGTGCCAGCGGACGGGAGAGCTCCTACAATGAGCAGTTCTTC	CASGRESSYNEQFF
TRBJ2-2	TRBV15	NA	NA	TGTGCCACCAGCAGAGGATGGGGCACCAACACCGGGGAGCTGTTTTTT	CATSRGWGTNTGELFF
TRBJ1-2	TRBV30	TRBD1	NA	TGTGCCTGGAGTGTGGACCCTGGACAGGTTGGTCGTGGCTACACCTTC	CAWSVDPGQVGRGYTF
TRBJ2-5	TRBV5-4	TRBD2	NA	TGTGCCAGCAGTAGCGGGGACCTCAAAGAGACCCAGTACTTC	CASSSGDLKETQYF
TRBJ1-1	TRBV4-3	NA	NA	TGCGCCAGCAGCCTTCAGGGAAACCCTGAAGCTTTCTTT	CASSLQGNPEAFF
TRBJ2-2	TRBV5-4	NA	NA	TGTGCCAGCAGCTTGTGGGGAACAGGCTCCGGGGAGCTGTTTTTT	CASSLWGTGSGELFF
TRBJ1-2	TRBV4-3	TRBD1	NA	TGCGCCAGCAGCCAAGATGGACAGGGGATCTATGGCTACACCTTC	CASSQDGQGIYGYTF
TRBJ2-3	TRBV2	TRBD1	NA	TGTGCCAGCCTAAGGACAGGGAGTACAGATACGCAGTATTTT	CASLRTGSTDTQYF
TRBJ1-1	TRBV7-9	NA	NA	TGTGCCAGCAGCTTATCGGGGTACACTGAAGCTTTCTTT	CASSLSGYTEAFF
TRBJ1-4	TRBV7-2	TRBD1	NA	TGTGCCAGCAGCTTCCGGACAGGGGCAGGTGAAAAACTGTTTTTT	CASSFRTGAGEKLFF
TRBJ2-1	TRBV7-2	NA	NA	TGTGCCAGCAGCCCTGGGAGGCAGAACAATGAGCAGTTCTTC	CASSPGRQNNEQFF
TRBJ1-4	TRBV5-8	NA	few	TGTGCCAGCAGCTTGAGGGGTTGGGGTGAAAAACTGTTTTTT	CASSLRGWGEKLFF
TRBJ1-5	TRBV2	NA	NA	TGTGCCAGCAGTGGGTTGGGGGGAAGGAATCAGCCCCAGCATTTT	CASSGLGGRNQPQHF
TRBJ2-3	TRBV5-1	NA	NA	TGCGCCAGCAGCTTGGGAGCGGTTCATAGCACAGATACGCAGTATTTT	CASSLGAVHSTDTQYF
TRBJ2-5	TRBV27	TRBD2	once	TGTGCCAGCAGTTACACTTTCCGGGGGGGCCAAGAGACCCAGTACTTC	CASSYTFRGGQETQYF
TRBJ1-2	TRBV7-9	NA	NA	TGTGCCAGCAGCTCCGGGGGCTTC	CASSSGGF
TRBJ1-3	TRBV29-1	TRBD1	NA	TGCAGCGTGTCGGACAGGCCCAAGAACACCATATATTTT	CSVSDRPKNTIYF
TRBJ2-2	TRBV6-6	TRBD1	NA	TGTGCCAGCAGAACATACAGGGGGCACACCGGGGAGCTGTTTTTT	CASRTYRGHTGELFF
TRBJ1-5	TRBV2	NA	NA	TGTGCCAGCAACCAACAGGGAGGCAATCAGCCCCAGCATTTT	CASNQQGGNQPQHF
TRBJ1-2	TRBV12-3/TRBV12-4	NA	NA	TGTGCCAGCAGTGACAACGGTGGTGGCTACACCTTC	CASSDNGGGYTF
TRBJ2-6	TRBV30	NA	NA	TGTGCCTGGAGCCTTCTCTCTGGGGCCAACGTCCTGACTTTC	CAWSLLSGANVLTF